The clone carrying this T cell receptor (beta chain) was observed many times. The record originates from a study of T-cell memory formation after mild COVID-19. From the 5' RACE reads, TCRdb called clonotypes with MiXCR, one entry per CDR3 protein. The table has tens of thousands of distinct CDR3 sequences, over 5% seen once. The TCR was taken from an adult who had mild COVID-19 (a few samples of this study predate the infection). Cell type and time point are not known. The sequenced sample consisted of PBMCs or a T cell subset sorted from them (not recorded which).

Here the CDR3 reads CASSYDRNTGELFF. The CDR3 nucleotides are TGTGCCAGCAGTTACGACAGGAACACCGGGGAGCTGTTTTTT. This chain links TRBV7-3 with TRBJ2-2; D is perhaps TRBD1 (5 bases). This CDR3 has 14 residues. V was clipped by 6 bases and J by 1 base, with 9 bases between them. Germline V gene sequence: CDR1 SGHTA, CDR2 FQGTGA.